This is a list of T cell receptor beta chains from one sample in a study of CD8+ T cells in alopecia areata. Generated by immunoSEQ multiplex PCR, the TCRdb table keeps only in-frame clones and is missing some. The profile shows approximately 180,000 clones, about 60% of them singletons. The material sequenced was CD4+ T cells sorted from blood, taken at week 0. The receptors shown here come from a human donor with alopecia areata. CDR3s include the opening cysteine and the closing phenylalanine or tryptophan. The D gene is left open where the match is weak. Rows may omit the clone size; those that give it use once, few, many or a size class.

j_gene,v_gene,abundance,d_gene,CDR3aa,CDR3nt
TRBJ2-7,TRBV19,few,.,CASTPPHNTYEQYF,TGTGCCAGTACCCCCCCCCACAACACCTACGAGCAGTACTTC
TRBJ2-1,TRBV7-2,.,.,CASSLYDEQFF,TGTGCCAGCAGCTTATACGATGAGCAGTTCTTC
TRBJ2-3,TRBV9,.,.,CASSALVPTDTQYF,TGTGCCAGCAGCGCACTAGTCCCCACAGATACGCAGTATTTT
TRBJ1-4,TRBV4-1,.,.,CASSHLAEKLFF,TGCGCCAGCAGCCATTTGGCAGAAAAACTGTTTTTT
TRBJ1-2,TRBV15,once,.,CATSRSQIGQYGYTF,TGTGCCACCAGCAGATCTCAAATAGGACAGTATGGCTACACCTTC
TRBJ1-2,TRBV4-1,.,.,CASSQGSGAGRDYGYTF,TGCGCCAGCAGCCAAGGATCAGGGGCGGGCCGGGACTATGGCTACACCTTC
TRBJ1-4,TRBV12-5,.,TRBD1,CASGRDRGNEKLFF,TGTGCTAGTGGCCGGGACAGGGGAAATGAAAAACTGTTTTTT
TRBJ2-7,TRBV5-1,.,TRBD1,CASSNGQASYEQYF,TGCGCCAGCAGCAACGGACAGGCCTCCTACGAGCAGTACTTC
TRBJ1-4,TRBV6-5,few,.,CASSYSPVPTEKLFF,TGTGCCAGCAGTTACTCGCCAGTCCCAACGGAAAAACTGTTTTTT
TRBJ1-1,TRBV7-8,.,.,CASSPGNRASSGTEAFF,TGTGCCAGCAGCCCCGGAAACAGGGCGTCGAGTGGGACTGAAGCTTTCTTT
TRBJ1-5,TRBV2,.,.,CASSDGTVGNQPQHF,TGTGCCAGCAGTGACGGAACCGTGGGCAATCAGCCCCAGCATTTT
TRBJ2-3,TRBV11-1,few,.,CASSPNSDTQYF,TGTGCCAGCAGCCCGAACTCAGATACGCAGTATTTT
TRBJ1-5,TRBV7-9,.,TRBD1,CASSPTGGDSNQPQHF,TGTGCCAGCAGCCCTACAGGGGGTGATAGCAATCAGCCCCAGCATTTT
TRBJ2-5,TRBV30,once,TRBD1,CAWSGQGKKQETQYF,TGTGCCTGGAGCGGACAGGGGAAGAAACAAGAGACCCAGTACTTC
TRBJ1-5,TRBV7-2,few,TRBD1,CASSLDRVNQPQHF,TGTGCCAGCAGCCTCGACAGGGTAAATCAGCCCCAGCATTTT
TRBJ1-6,TRBV5-1,few,.,CASSLDGQRNSPLHF,TGCGCCAGCAGCTTGGATGGACAGAGAAATTCACCCCTCCACTTT
TRBJ2-7,TRBV29-1,.,.,CSVKKDRAYEQYF,TGCAGCGTTAAAAAGGACAGAGCCTACGAGCAGTACTTC
TRBJ2-5,TRBV6-1,.,.,CAVGDSSAETQYF,TGTGCCGTCGGAGACTCCTCCGCAGAGACCCAGTACTTC
TRBJ2-7,TRBV5-1,.,.,CASSLAYIGEQYF,TGCGCCAGCAGCTTGGCGTACATCGGCGAGCAGTACTTC
TRBJ2-1,TRBV7-9,few,.,CASSPVGQFF,TGTGCCAGCAGCCCCGTTGGGCAGTTCTTC
TRBJ2-5,TRBV29-1,few,.,CSAIIGVETQYF,TGCAGCGCCATTATTGGGGTGGAGACCCAGTACTTC
TRBJ2-2,TRBV7-2,.,TRBD1,CASSRGLGGTGELFF,TGTGCCAGCAGCAGGGGGCTCGGTGGCACCGGGGAGCTGTTTTTT
TRBJ1-3,TRBV15,few,TRBD1,CATSKKDRGRGTIYF,TGTGCCACCAGCAAAAAGGACAGGGGTAGAGGCACCATATATTTT
TRBJ2-5,TRBV15,many,TRBD1,CATSGTGGEETQYF,TGTGCCACCAGCGGTACAGGGGGCGAAGAGACCCAGTACTTC
TRBJ1-2,TRBV4-1,.,.,CASSQTFTRGYYGYTF,TGCGCCAGCAGCCAGACCTTCACGCGGGGCTACTATGGCTACACCTTC
TRBJ2-5,TRBV7-6,.,TRBD1,CASSSQGFETQYF,TGTGCCAGCAGCTCACAGGGGTTTGAGACCCAGTACTTC
TRBJ2-5,TRBV4-1,.,.,CASSTTGWPAQETQYF,TGCGCCAGCAGCACCACGGGGTGGCCGGCCCAAGAGACCCAGTACTTC
TRBJ2-5,TRBV5-1,.,.,CASRGTSAAQETQYF,TGCGCCAGCAGGGGGACCAGCGCGGCACAAGAGACCCAGTACTTC
TRBJ2-7,TRBV29-1,.,.,CSVDSGEQYF,TGCAGCGTTGATTCCGGGGAGCAGTACTTC
TRBJ2-7,TRBV29-1,.,.,CSVAGITYEQYF,TGCAGCGTTGCCGGGATTACCTACGAGCAGTACTTC
TRBJ1-1,TRBV30,.,.,CAWERPLIYTEAFF,TGTGCCTGGGAGCGGCCATTGATCTACACTGAAGCTTTCTTT
TRBJ1-1,TRBV30,.,.,CAWSVRVSRPNTEAFF,TGTGCCTGGAGTGTACGGGTCAGCCGACCGAACACTGAAGCTTTCTTT
TRBJ2-7,TRBV7-8,.,.,CASSLQGLRYEQYF,TGTGCCAGCAGCTTACAGGGTCTTCGCTACGAGCAGTACTTC
TRBJ1-4,TRBV5-1,few,.,CASRGTRNEKLFF,TGCGCCAGCAGGGGGACACGGAATGAAAAACTGTTTTTT
TRBJ2-6,TRBV5-1,few,.,CASSFGGGTMTGANVLTF,TGCGCCAGCAGCTTCGGTGGAGGAACGATGACTGGGGCCAACGTCCTGACTTTC
TRBJ1-4,TRBV2,few,.,CASSGGAVLF,TGTGCCAGCAGTGGGGGCGCGGTCCTCTTT
TRBJ1-5,TRBV7-8,.,.,CASSPGSGRSNQPQHF,TGTGCCAGCAGCCCAGGGTCGGGGCGGAGCAATCAGCCCCAGCATTTT
TRBJ2-4,TRBV29-1,.,TRBD2,CSVGGTSGGTSTKNIQYF,TGCAGCGTGGGCGGGACTAGCGGGGGGACTTCAACCAAAAACATTCAGTACTTC
TRBJ2-1,TRBV4-1,.,.,CASSQGGKRQLF,TGCGCCAGCAGCCAAGGAGGTAAACGTCAGCTCTTC
TRBJ2-5,TRBV11-2,few,.,CASNRLSGTETQYF,TGTGCCAGCAACCGGCTTTCTGGGACTGAGACCCAGTACTTC
TRBJ2-5,TRBV7-2,.,.,CASRKMGAQETQYF,TGTGCCAGCAGAAAGATGGGGGCCCAAGAGACCCAGTACTTC
TRBJ1-1,TRBV29-1,.,.,CSVDPPTGGTEAFF,TGCAGCGTTGACCCCCCGACAGGAGGTACTGAAGCTTTCTTT
TRBJ2-1,TRBV7-2,.,.,CASSDGGGEQFF,TGTGCCAGCAGCGACGGTGGGGGTGAGCAGTTCTTC
TRBJ1-2,TRBV5-1,many,TRBD1,CASSLAGTGEGYTF,TGCGCCAGCAGCTTGGCCGGGACAGGGGAAGGCTACACCTTC
TRBJ1-4,TRBV2,.,.,CASSARQIATNEKLFF,TGTGCCAGCAGTGCTCGACAGATTGCAACTAATGAAAAACTGTTTTTT
TRBJ1-1,TRBV5-1,.,.,CASSLEGLTRNTEAFF,TGCGCCAGCAGCTTGGAGGGCCTTACACGGAACACTGAAGCTTTCTTT
TRBJ2-3,TRBV7-9,once,.,CASDPFGTDTQYF,TGTGCCTCTGACCCGTTCGGAACAGATACGCAGTATTTT
TRBJ1-1,TRBV20-1,.,.,CSASRGTEAFF,TGCAGTGCTAGCCGGGGCACTGAAGCTTTCTTT
TRBJ2-3,TRBV30,once,.,CAWSVRAGRTDTQYF,TGTGCCTGGAGTGTACGGGCGGGCCGCACAGATACGCAGTATTTT
TRBJ1-2,TRBV6-6,.,TRBD1,CASSLRGGKGSYTF,TGTGCCAGCAGTCTCAGGGGGGGAAAGGGAAGCTACACCTTC
TRBJ2-4,TRBV30,.,.,CAWSVPGGSPYF,TGTGCCTGGAGTGTTCCCGGTGGTAGTCCGTACTTC
TRBJ2-2,TRBV6-5,.,.,CASLGTNTGELFF,TGTGCCAGTCTGGGCACCAACACCGGGGAGCTGTTTTTT